What follows are 10 T cell receptor beta chains derived from one specimen sequenced in a study of CD8+CD57+ T cells in acquired aplastic anemia. The template for TCR beta VDJ and CDR3 sequence profiling was genomic DNA. Using its own MiXCR run on the reads, TCRdb lists one record per CDR3 protein. This sample carries a few hundred thousand distinct CDR3 sequences, approximately 55% of them seen once, and the ten largest clones take 7% to 9%. The sequenced material came from sorted CD4+, CD8+, or CD8+CD57+ T cells (not recorded which) from PBMCs. These receptors were collected from a human donor with severe aplastic anemia or a healthy control (not recorded which).

This clonotype has a count of ten or more. This sequence joins TRBV6-5 and TRBJ1-5, with 9 positions matching TRBD1. Germline V gene data show CDR1 as MNHEY and CDR2 as SVGAGI. V trimming: 7 bases; J trimming: 3 bases; junction bases outside the gene matches: 7. The CDR3 sequence is 15 residues long. CDR3: CASIRTGVFNQPQHF. CDR3 coding DNA: TGTGCCAGCATCAGGACAGGGGTGTTCAATCAGCCCCAGCATTTT.

The genes are TRBV24-1 and TRBJ1-5; a possible D gene is TRBD1 (5 bases). The CDR3 is 13 amino acids. Germline V gene lookup returns CDR1 KGHDR and CDR2 SFDVKD. V dropped 4 bases and J dropped 5 bases, with 8 bases sitting between them. CDR3 sequence: CATSDLTDQPQHF. The CDR3 DNA reads TGTGCCACCAGTGACTTGACAGATCAGCCCCAGCATTTT.

In this sample, this clonotype turned up a few times. The chain is built from TRBV10-3 and TRBJ1-6, with D perhaps TRBD1 (6 bases). This CDR3 has 14 residues. Trimming cost V 10 bases and J 5 bases, with 15 bases left between them. CDR1 is ENHRY and CDR2 is SYGVKD in the germline V gene. CDR3 residues: CATSRDRNNSPLHF. CDR3 sequence (DNA): TGTGCCACCTCTCGCGACAGGAATAATTCACCCCTCCACTTT.

This rearrangement joins TRBV2 to TRBJ1-5; no clear D. Per germline, CDR1 SNHLY and CDR2 FYNNEI. The CDR3 covers 14 residues. V was shortened by 6 bases and J by 12 bases, with 21 bases between the two germline ends. CDR3 sequence (DNA): TGTGCCAGCAGACGGAGCGGACTCTCCCCACGCCAGCATTTT. It specifies CASRRSGLSPRQHF. The full variable domain, in which reference TRBV2 and TRBJ1-5 provide the parts outside the CDR3, is EPEVTQTPSHQVTQMGQEVILRCVPISNHLYFYWYRQILGQKVEFLVSFYNNEISEKSEIFDDQFSVERPDGSNFTLKIRSTKLEDSAMYFCASRRSGLSPRQHFGDGTRLSIL.

This clonotype was recorded many times. This sequence joins TRBV5-1 and TRBJ2-7; D ambiguous. There are 13 residues in the CDR3. CDR1 is SGHRS and CDR2 is YFSETQ in the germline V gene. V was trimmed by 1 base and J by 5 bases, leaving 10 bases between them. The CDR3 reads CASSLSKVNEQYF. The CDR3 DNA reads as TGCGCCAGCAGCTTGTCCAAAGTCAACGAGCAGTACTTC.

The rearrangement uses TRBV5-1 and TRBJ2-1, with D tentatively TRBD1 or TRBD2 (6 bases each). Between the trimmed V and J ends, which lost 6 bases and 0 bases, there was a span of 10 bases. The CDR3 consists of 14 residues. Germline CDR1 reads SGHRS; CDR2 reads YFSETQ. The CDR3 region has the DNA TGCGCCAGCACGGGGGCGAGCTCCTACAATGAGCAGTTCTTC. Protein product: CASTGASSYNEQFF.

With respect to this clonotype: A much larger clone sits a single nucleotide away, making a read error possible. The conserved phenylalanine or tryptophan is not found at the CDR3 terminus, so this likely reflects a read error. J is TRBJ2-2 and V is TRBV6-1; 13 nucleotides match TRBD2. From germline, CDR1 is MNHNS and CDR2 SASEGT. The CDR3 runs 16 residues. The V and J ends lost 10 bases and 7 bases, in that order; junction bases with no gene match: 12. CDR3: CATLPTSGGALGELFL. In DNA, the CDR3 is TGTGCCACCCTACCCACTAGCGGGGGGGCTCTCGGGGAGCTGTTTCTT.

The genes are TRBV7-3 and TRBJ2-5, with 8 bases identical to TRBD2. The CDR3 consists of 14 residues. With 5 bases clipped from V and 5 bases from J, the junction kept 7 bases outside the gene matches. Germline-derived CDR1 and CDR2 are SGHTA and FQGTGA. This CDR3 reads CASSATGGGETQYF. CDR3 nucleotide sequence: TGTGCCAGCAGCGCGACGGGGGGGGGGGAGACCCAGTACTTC.

This clonotype was seen only once. V usage is TRBV7-8 and J usage is TRBJ1-3; D ambiguous. Germline lookup yields CDR1 SGHVS and CDR2 FQNEAQ. The CDR3 is 16 amino acids. V was shortened by 1 base and J by 0 bases, with 10 bases between the two germline ends. DNA of the CDR3: TGTGCCAGCAGCTTAGGTGTGCAGTCCTCTGGAAACACCATATATTTT. Protein product: CASSLGVQSSGNTIYF.

This clonotype was seen repeatedly, ten times or more. V is TRBV4-2 and J is TRBJ1-1, with D unclear. The CDR3 totals 16 residues. In germline, CDR1 is LGHNA, CDR2 YNFKEQ. Trimming pared 8 bases from V and 1 base from J, leaving 20 bases between. The CDR3 loop reads CASLPSAGRANTEAFF. The CDR3 DNA sequence: TGTGCCAGCCTCCCCTCCGCGGGGAGGGCGAACACTGAAGCTTTCTTT.